The TCR beta chain described here comes from a study of identical twins. Germline V gene data show CDR1 as MGHDK and CDR2 as SYGVNS. The CDR3 is made up of 16 amino acids. V lost 5 bases to trimming and J lost 7 bases; unmatched junction nucleotides: 11. TCRdb processed the 5' RACE reads anew with MiXCR; each CDR3 protein has one entry. The sample lists more than 400,000 distinct CDR3 sequences; about 15% were seen once. This clonotype has a handful of counts. These data are also associated with another study on yellow fever vaccine responses in identical twins.

Sequenced material: CD4+ T cells sorted from blood. This TCR was sampled from a woman between 18 and 29 years old in good health. V gene TRBV25-1 combines with J gene TRBJ2-5, with 12 bases matching TRBD2. The CDR3 protein is CASSQGLAGTLGTQYF. The CDR3 nucleotides read TGTGCCAGCAGTCAAGGACTAGCGGGGACCCTGGGGACCCAGTACTTC.